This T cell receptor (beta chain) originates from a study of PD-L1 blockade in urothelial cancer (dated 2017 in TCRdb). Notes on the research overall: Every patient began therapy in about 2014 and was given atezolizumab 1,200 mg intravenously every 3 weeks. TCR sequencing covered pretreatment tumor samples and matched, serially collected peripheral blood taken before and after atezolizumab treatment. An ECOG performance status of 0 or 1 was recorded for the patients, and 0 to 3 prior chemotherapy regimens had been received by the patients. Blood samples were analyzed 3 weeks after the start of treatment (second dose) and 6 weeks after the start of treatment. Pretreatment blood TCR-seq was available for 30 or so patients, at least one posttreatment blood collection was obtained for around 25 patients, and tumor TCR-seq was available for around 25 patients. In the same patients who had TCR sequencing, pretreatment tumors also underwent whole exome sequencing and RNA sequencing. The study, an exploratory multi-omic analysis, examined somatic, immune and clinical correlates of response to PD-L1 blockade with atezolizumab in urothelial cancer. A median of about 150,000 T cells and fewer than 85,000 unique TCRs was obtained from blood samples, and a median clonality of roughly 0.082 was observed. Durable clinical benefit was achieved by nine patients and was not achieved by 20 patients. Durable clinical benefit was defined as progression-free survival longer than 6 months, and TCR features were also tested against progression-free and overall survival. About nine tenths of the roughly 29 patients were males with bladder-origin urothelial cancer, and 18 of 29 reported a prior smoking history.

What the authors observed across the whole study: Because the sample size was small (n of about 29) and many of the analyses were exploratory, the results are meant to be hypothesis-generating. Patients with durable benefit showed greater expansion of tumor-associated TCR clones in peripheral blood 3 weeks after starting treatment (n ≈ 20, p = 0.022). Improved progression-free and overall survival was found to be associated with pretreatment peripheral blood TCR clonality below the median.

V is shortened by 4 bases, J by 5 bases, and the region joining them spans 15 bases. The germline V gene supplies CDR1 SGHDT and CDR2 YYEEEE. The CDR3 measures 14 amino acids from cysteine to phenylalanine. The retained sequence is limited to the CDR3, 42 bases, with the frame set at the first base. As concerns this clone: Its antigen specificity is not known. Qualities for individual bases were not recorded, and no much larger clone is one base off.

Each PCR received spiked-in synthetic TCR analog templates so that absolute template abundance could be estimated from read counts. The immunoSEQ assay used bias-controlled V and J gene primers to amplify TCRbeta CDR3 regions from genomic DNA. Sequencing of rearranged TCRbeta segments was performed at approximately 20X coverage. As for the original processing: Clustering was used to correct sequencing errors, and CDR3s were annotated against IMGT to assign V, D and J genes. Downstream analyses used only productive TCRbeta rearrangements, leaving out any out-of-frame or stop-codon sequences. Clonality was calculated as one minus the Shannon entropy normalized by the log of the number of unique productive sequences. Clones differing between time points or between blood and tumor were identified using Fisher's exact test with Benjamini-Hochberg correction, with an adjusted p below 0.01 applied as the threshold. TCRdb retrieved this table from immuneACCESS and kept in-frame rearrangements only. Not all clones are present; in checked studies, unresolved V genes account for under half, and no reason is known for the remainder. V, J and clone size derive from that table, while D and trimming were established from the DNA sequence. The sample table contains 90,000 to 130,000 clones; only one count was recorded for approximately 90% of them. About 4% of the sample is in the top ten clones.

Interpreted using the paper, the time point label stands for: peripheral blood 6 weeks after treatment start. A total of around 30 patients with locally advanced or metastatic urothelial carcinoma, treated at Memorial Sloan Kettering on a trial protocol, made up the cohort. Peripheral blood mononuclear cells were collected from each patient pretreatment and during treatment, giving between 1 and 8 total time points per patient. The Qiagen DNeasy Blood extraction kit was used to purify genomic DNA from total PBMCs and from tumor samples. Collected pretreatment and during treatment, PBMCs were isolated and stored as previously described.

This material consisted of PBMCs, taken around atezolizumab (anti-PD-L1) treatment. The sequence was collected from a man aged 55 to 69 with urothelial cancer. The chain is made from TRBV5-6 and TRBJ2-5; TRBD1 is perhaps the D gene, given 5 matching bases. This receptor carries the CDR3 CASSPLPGSETQYF. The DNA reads TGTGCCAGCAGCCCTCTCCCAGGGTCCGAGACCCAGTACTTC.